This TCR beta chain was retrieved from a study of blood T cell repertoires in COVID-19. TCRdb's table, derived via immunoSEQ multiplex PCR, lists solely in-frame clones and lacks some. The sample contains 150,000 to 190,000 clones, around 84% of which appear only once. It was during active infection that Seattle patients were enrolled and then longitudinally followed. J lost 2 bases, V lost 4 bases, and 1 base had no gene match. This CDR3 spans 14 amino acids. The germline V gene encodes CDR1 SGDLS and CDR2 YYNGEE. Sequencing was performed on peripheral blood. This clonotype was obtained from an older woman with COVID-19, enrolled during active disease. J is TRBJ1-5 and V is TRBV9; 9 bases line up with TRBD1. The CDR3 region has the DNA TGTGCCAGCAGCCGGACAGGGGGCAATCAGCCCCAGCATTTT. Its protein product is CASSRTGGNQPQHF.